This entry lists 17 T cell receptor beta chains sequenced from one sample in a study of T cell responses to AZD1222 COVID-19 vaccine. Profiling relied on immunoSEQ multiplex PCR, and the TCRdb table lists in-frame clones only, not all of them. This sample yields some 50,000 clones, of which 70% to 90% are seen a single time; around 17% belongs to the top ten. The specimen was peripheral blood, collected on day 0 of AZD1222 vaccination. These receptors came from an adult in good health.

This chain links TRBV29-1 with TRBJ2-3, with D unclear. The CDR3 is 13 amino acids. V was cut by 8 bases and J by 8 bases, with 20 bases left in between. Germline loops: CDR1 SQVTM, CDR2 ANQGSEA. In DNA form, the CDR3 reads TGCAGCCACTCCCCGACCGCTGAAAGTACGCAGTATTTT. Amino acid sequence: CSHSPTAESTQYF.

A few counts support this clone. The rearrangement links TRBV5-1 to TRBJ2-3; the D is unclear. CDR3 size: 14 residues. V shed 0 bases and J shed 1 base, with 6 bases lying between them. Germline assignment: CDR1 SGHRS and CDR2 YFSETQ. The CDR3 nucleotides are TGCGCCAGCAGCTTGGCCGACGGCACAGATACGCAGTATTTT. Translating it yields CASSLADGTDTQYF.

The chain uses TRBV7-8 and TRBJ1-5; tentative D call: TRBD1 (6 bases). Germline lookup yields CDR1 SGHVS and CDR2 FQNEAQ. The CDR3 loop spans 15 amino acids. The V and J ends lost 3 bases and 6 bases respectively, with 15 bases between them. CDR3 in amino acids: CASSFDDGGGQPQHF. CDR3 DNA: TGTGCCAGCAGCTTTGACGATGGGGGCGGTCAGCCCCAGCATTTT.

This clone was observed a few times. The chain recombines TRBV2 with TRBJ2-5, with 14 nucleotides matching TRBD2. V gave up 4 bases and J gave up 5 bases; unmatched junction bases: 12. CDR1 is SNHLY, CDR2 FYNNEI, per germline. The CDR3 is 18 amino acids. As DNA, the CDR3 is TGTGCCAGCAGTGGCGGACTAGCGGGAGGCCCCTATAGGGAGACCCAGTACTTC. It specifies CASSGGLAGGPYRETQYF.

The gene calls are TRBV27 and TRBJ2-1; D could derive from TRBD1 or TRBD2 (7 bases each). Germline values: CDR1 MNHEY, CDR2 SMNVEV (reference sequence). Trimming left V 2 bases short and J 7 bases short, with 15 bases between. This CDR3 is built from 15 residues. DNA of the CDR3: TGTGCCAGCAGTTTAGGCGGCCAGGGGGGGAATGAGCAGTTCTTC. Its translation is CASSLGGQGGNEQFF.

The J gene is TRBJ2-7, the V gene TRBV6-5; possibly TRBD1 for D (6 bases). Between the trimmed V and J ends, which lost 5 bases and 4 bases, there was a span of 15 bases. Germline loops: CDR1 MNHEY, CDR2 SVGAGI. This CDR3 region has 14 residues. The CDR3 region has the DNA TGTGCCAGCAGTCAGGGGTCGCAGGAATACGAGCAGTACTTC. Amino acid sequence: CASSQGSQEYEQYF.

V and J are TRBV3-1 (or the pseudogene TRBV3-2) and TRBJ2-7; 10 nucleotides match TRBD1. Germline CDR1 reads LGHDT; CDR2 reads YNNKEL (reference sequence). V was clipped by 3 bases and J by 3 bases; unmatched bases: 5. This CDR3 comprises 15 residues. CDR3 DNA: TGTGCCAGCAGCCACCGGGACAGGGGAAACTACGAGCAGTACTTC. Its protein is CASSHRDRGNYEQYF.

The chain couples TRBV19 to TRBJ1-2; D possibly corresponds to TRBD1 (5 bases). CDR1 is LNHDA, CDR2 SQIVND, per germline (reference sequence). The CDR3 runs 13 residues. The V and J ends lost 7 bases and 2 bases respectively, with 11 bases between them. The CDR3 nucleotides are TGTGCCAGTACTAGACAGACAAACTATGGCTACACCTTC. Amino acids: CASTRQTNYGYTF. The variable domain in full, completed from reference TRBV19 and TRBJ1-2, reads DGGITQSPKYLFRKEGQNVTLSCEQNLNHDAMYWYRQDPGQGLRLIYYSQIVNDFQKGDIAEGYSVSREKKESFPLTVTSAQKNPTAFYLCASTRQTNYGYTFGSGTRLTVV.

The chain has TRBV27 and TRBJ2-5; D may be TRBD1 or TRBD2 (6 bases each). Germline values: CDR1 MNHEY, CDR2 SMNVEV (reference sequence). This CDR3 contains 15 residues. The germline V and J ends were trimmed by 2 bases and 5 bases, with 15 bases remaining between them. CDR3 loop: CASSLITGRLETQYF. For the CDR3, the DNA is TGTGCCAGCAGTTTAATCACAGGGAGGTTGGAGACCCAGTACTTC.

This clone occurred a few times. A junction boundary mismatches the germline segment, possibly from a read error. V usage is TRBV7-7 and J usage is TRBJ2-3; D gene unclear. The length of the CDR3 is 13 residues. Germline CDR1 SSHAT, CDR2 FNYEAQ (reference sequence). The CDR3 coding sequence is TGTGCTAGCAGCTTAGCCAGCACAGATACGCAGTATTTT. Amino acids: CASSLASTDTQYF.

The chain is built from TRBV30 and TRBJ2-7; 7 bases match TRBD1. CDR1 and CDR2 (germline): GTSNPN, SVGIG (reference sequence). There are 14 residues in the CDR3. V lost 0 bases and J lost 3; bases outside the gene matches: 5. The CDR3 sequence is CAWSVATGNYEQYF. The DNA for the CDR3 is TGTGCCTGGAGTGTAGCGACAGGGAACTACGAGCAGTACTTC.

This rearrangement joins TRBV30 to TRBJ1-5; 8 positions match TRBD1. After removal of 2 bases from V and 7 bases from J, the junction contained 4 bases not matched to a gene. Germline V lookup: CDR1 GTSNPN, CDR2 SVGIG (reference sequence). The CDR3 is 13 residues long. CDR3 coding DNA: TGTGCCTGGAGTTTGACAGGGGTGCAGCCCCAGCATTTT. Its protein is CAWSLTGVQPQHF.

This clone was detected only once. J is TRBJ1-5 and V is TRBV5-1; no definite D call. The germline CDR1 and CDR2 sequences are SGHRS and YFSETQ. This CDR3 spans 12 amino acids. Trimming stripped 1 base from V and 4 bases from J, with 3 bases between. As DNA, the CDR3 is TGCGCCAGCAGCTTGACAAATCAGCCCCAGCATTTT. Translation gives CASSLTNQPQHF.

The chain recombines TRBV7-2 with TRBJ2-7, with D unresolved. Trimming took 5 bases from V and 3 from J, leaving 14 bases between them. The V gene's germline CDR1 is SGHTA and CDR2 FQGNSA. This CDR3 contains 14 residues. The CDR3 protein is CASSPQDTFYEQYF. CDR3 sequence (DNA): TGTGCCAGCAGCCCACAAGACACTTTCTACGAGCAGTACTTC.

The rearrangement joins TRBV9 to TRBJ1-6; D is unclear. Trimming removed 0 bases from V and 9 bases from J, with 13 bases in between. From germline, CDR1 is SGDLS and CDR2 YYNGEE. This CDR3 comprises 15 residues. Here the CDR3 DNA reads TGTGCCAGCAGCGTAGGAGTGGGTCTTGGTTCACCCCTCCACTTT. Its protein is CASSVGVGLGSPLHF.

The chain employs TRBV5-5 and TRBJ2-2; TRBD1 or TRBD2 may be the D gene (5 bases each). Germline V gene sequence: CDR1 SGHKS, CDR2 YYEKEE (reference sequence). The V end lost 2 bases, the J end lost 2 bases, and 10 bases lay between the germline ends. The CDR3 covers 15 residues. Here the CDR3 DNA reads TGTGCCAGCAGCTTAGCCGGGGCAAACACCGGGGAGCTGTTTTTT. This encodes CASSLAGANTGELFF.

The chain is built from TRBV4-1 and TRBJ2-7, with TRBD2 identical over 7 bases. Germline CDR1 MGHRA, CDR2 YSYEKL. The CDR3 sequence is 14 residues long. V shed 6 bases and J 2 bases; nucleotides not matched to a gene: 7. CDR3 residues: CASSYLRETYEQYF. CDR3 coding DNA: TGCGCCAGCAGTTACTTGCGGGAGACCTACGAGCAGTACTTC.